The 31 T cell receptor beta chains below were found in one sample sequenced in a study of T and B cells in COVID-19 patients. TRB rearrangements were amplified by multiplex PCR with BIOMED2 TRB-A/B primers. One entry per CDR3 protein results from TCRdb running MiXCR on the multiplex PCR reads. The profile shows several thousand distinct CDR3 sequences, 25% to 35% of them singletons. Each TRB amplification used about 250-550 ng of genomic DNA from blood. Sequencing used blood. The source of these receptors is a human donor who had recovered from COVID-19.

A few counts support this clonotype. The chain employs TRBV12-3 or TRBV12-4 and TRBJ1-2, with 9 bases matching TRBD1. CDR3 length: 15 residues. V gave up 5 bases and J gave up 5 bases; unmatched junction bases: 9. DNA for the CDR3: TGTGCCAGCAGTCCGGGACAGGGAAGGGAGTATGGCTACACCTTC. It specifies CASSPGQGREYGYTF.

This clonotype was detected a few times. The rearrangement links TRBV6-5 to TRBJ1-3; D unclear. The ends were cut back, 5 bases at V and 2 bases at J, with 16 bases in the middle. Germline values: CDR1 MNHEY, CDR2 SVGAGI. The CDR3 covers 16 residues. CDR3 DNA: TGTGCCAGCAGTCCCACTTTTCCTCGAGCTGGAAACACCATATATTTT. Translated, it gives CASSPTFPRAGNTIYF.

This chain joins TRBV7-6 and TRBJ2-6; D is uncertain. Trimming cost V 1 base and J 0 bases, with 10 bases left between them. Germline V gene sequence: CDR1 SGHVS, CDR2 FNYEAQ. This CDR3 region has 17 residues. Written as DNA, the CDR3 is TGTGCCAGCAGCTTAGGGTTGGGGAACTCTGGGGCCAACGTCCTGACTTTC. It specifies CASSLGLGNSGANVLTF.

This clonotype appeared a few times. This chain links TRBV7-2 with TRBJ2-7, with D maybe TRBD1 (5 bases). The germline CDR1 and CDR2 sequences are SGHTA and FQGNSA. Trimming removed 3 bases at V and 6 bases at J, with 9 bases between. CDR3 size: 12 residues. The CDR3 here is CASSFSRAEQYF. CDR3 nucleotide sequence: TGTGCCAGCAGCTTTTCCAGGGCCGAGCAGTACTTC.

This clonotype counts as medium-sized (0.01 to 0.1%). The gene calls are TRBV19 and TRBJ2-1, with D unclear. The germline gives CDR1 LNHDA, CDR2 SQIVND (reference sequence). The CDR3 contains 15 residues. V gave up 6 bases and J gave up 7 bases, with 19 bases separating them. The CDR3 bases are TGTGCCAGTAGGTCAGTAAATTATGTTGGGAATGAGCAGTTCTTC. Amino acids: CASRSVNYVGNEQFF. The full variable domain, with the rest looked up from reference TRBV19 and TRBJ2-1, is DGGITQSPKYLFRKEGQNVTLSCEQNLNHDAMYWYRQDPGQGLRLIYYSQIVNDFQKGDIAEGYSVSREKKESFPLTVTSAQKNPTAFYLCASRSVNYVGNEQFFGPGTRLTVL.

This sequence joins TRBV7-9 and TRBJ2-7; 14 bases match TRBD2. CDR1 SEHNR and CDR2 FQNEAQ come from the germline V gene (reference sequence). V shed 5 bases, J shed 0 bases, and the junction held 9 bases outside the gene matches. This CDR3 region has 18 residues. The CDR3 bases are TGTGCCAGCAGCCCGGGGGCGACTAGCGGGAGGGCCTCCTACGAGCAGTACTTC. As protein: CASSPGATSGRASYEQYF.

The chain couples TRBV24-1 to TRBJ2-1; the D is unclear. CDR1 and CDR2 from the germline V gene are KGHDR and SFDVKD. CDR3 length equals 15 residues. The V and J ends lost 3 bases and 2 bases respectively, with 10 bases between them. The CDR3 spells CATSDRRVTYNEQFF. The CDR3 bases are TGTGCCACCAGTGATCGACGGGTTACCTACAATGAGCAGTTCTTC.

V usage is TRBV6-5 and J usage is TRBJ1-5, with TRBD1 as a possible D gene (6 bases). The ends were cut back, 6 bases at V and 6 bases at J, with 12 bases in the middle. The germline V gene has CDR1 MNHEY and CDR2 SVGAGI. The CDR3 is 13 amino acids. CDR3 nucleotide sequence: TGTGCCAGCAGACCTAACAGGGCTCAGCCCCAGCATTTT. This codes for CASRPNRAQPQHF.

The V gene is TRBV12-3 or TRBV12-4, the J gene TRBJ1-4, with a possible D match to TRBD1 (6 bases). The CDR3 contains 15 residues. Trimming stripped 5 bases from V and 5 bases from J, with 15 bases between. The CDR3 DNA follows: TGTGCCAGCAGTCTTCAGGGGAGTCGGAATGAAAAACTGTTTTTT. Translated, it gives CASSLQGSRNEKLFF.

Only a few counts were recorded for this clonotype. The chain recombines TRBV30 with TRBJ2-7; D not resolved. Per germline, CDR1 GTSNPN and CDR2 SVGIG (reference sequence). The CDR3 totals 14 residues. V dropped 2 bases and J dropped 3 bases, with 14 bases sitting between them. This CDR3 is CAWSPLDWHYEQYF. The CDR3 region has the DNA TGTGCCTGGAGTCCCCTAGACTGGCACTACGAGCAGTACTTC.

The chain employs TRBV6-5 and TRBJ1-6; 8 positions match TRBD1. CDR1 is MNHEY, CDR2 SVGAGI, per germline. The CDR3 has 17 residues. V shed 10 bases, J shed 5 bases, and the junction held 16 bases outside the gene matches. The DNA of the CDR3 is TGTGCCACCCGAGGACAGGGAGGTTCGGGCAATAATTCACCCCTCCACTTT. It translates to CATRGQGGSGNNSPLHF.

The J gene is TRBJ1-5, the V gene TRBV6-2 or TRBV6-3; weak D call: TRBD1 (5 bases). V was trimmed by 5 bases and J by 15 bases, leaving 17 bases between them. The germline V gene encodes CDR1 MNHEY and CDR2 SVGEGT. This CDR3 contains 12 residues. The CDR3 sequence: CASSTRGSLPHF. DNA for the CDR3: TGTGCCAGCAGTACCCGGGGCAGTCTCCCGCATTTT.

This clonotype occurred a few times. One end of the junction does not line up with germline, which may come from a read error. V is TRBV12-3 or TRBV12-4 and J is TRBJ1-1, with D possibly being TRBD1 (6 bases). This CDR3 has 11 amino acids. The CDR3, as DNA: TGTGCCAGCAGTTTTACGGGGGCCACCGCGTTT. It specifies CASSFTGATAF.

In the case of this clonotype: Germline is not matched at one junction end, which may reflect a read error. For the CDR3, the DNA is TGTGCCATCAGTGAAACGGGAGAACCCTACAATGAGCAGTTCTTC. Its protein is CAISETGEPYNEQFF. This sequence joins TRBV6-1 and TRBJ2-1; weak D call: TRBD2 (6 bases). The CDR3 is 15 amino acids. Germline CDR1 MNHNS, CDR2 SASEGT.

The chain links TRBV20-1 to TRBJ2-2; TRBD2 aligns across 8 bases. With V trimmed by 6 bases and J by 7 bases, 13 bases remained unmatched. The CDR3 is 15 residues long. Germline V CDR1 and CDR2: DFQATT, SNEGSKA (reference sequence). The CDR3 nucleotides are TGCAGTGCCACCCGCCCGGGACTAGTAGTCGGGGAGCTGTTTTTT. This sequence encodes CSATRPGLVVGELFF.

This clonotype showed up just a few times. The V call is TRBV20-1, the J call TRBJ2-1; 8 nucleotides agree with TRBD1. CDR3 size: 14 residues. The germline V gene has CDR1 DFQATT and CDR2 SNEGSKA (reference sequence). V lost 6 bases to trimming and J lost 6 bases; unmatched junction nucleotides: 10. DNA for the CDR3: TGCAGTGCCCGGACAGGGATCATGCCCAATGAGCAGTTCTTC. As protein: CSARTGIMPNEQFF.

The chain joins TRBV5-4 to TRBJ2-5, with D possibly TRBD2 on 7 matching bases. CDR3 size: 13 residues. V was trimmed by 3 bases and J by 5 bases, leaving 11 bases between them. The germline V gene has CDR1 SGHNT and CDR2 YYREEE (reference sequence). For the CDR3, the DNA is TGTGCCAGCAGCTCACAGGGAGGGGAGACCCAGTACTTC. Protein: CASSSQGGETQYF.

This clonotype showed up just a few times. This chain links TRBV6-5 with TRBJ1-1, with D unclear. The CDR3 has 14 residues. Per germline, CDR1 MNHEY and CDR2 SVGAGI. V was shortened by 2 bases and J by 6 bases, with 13 bases between the two germline ends. For the CDR3, the DNA is TGTGCCAGCAGTTACCGACCGAGTATCGCTGAAGCTTTCTTT. It codes for CASSYRPSIAEAFF.

This clonotype was seen only a few times. The chain employs TRBV18 and TRBJ1-6; the D is unclear. V was trimmed by 6 bases and J by 7 bases, leaving 16 bases between them. Germline V gene lookup returns CDR1 KGHSH and CDR2 LQKENI. This CDR3 spans 15 amino acids. The CDR3 protein is CASSPSGALNSPLHF. The CDR3 nucleotides read TGTGCCAGCTCTCCCTCCGGTGCTTTGAATTCACCCCTCCACTTT. Combining the CDR3 with reference TRBV18 and TRBJ1-6 gives the whole variable domain NAGVMQNPRHLVRRRGQEARLRCSPMKGHSHVYWYRQLPEEGLKFMVYLQKENIIDESGMPKERFSAEFPKEGPSILRIQQVVRGDSAAYFCASSPSGALNSPLHFGNGTRLTVT.

J is TRBJ1-1 and V is TRBV10-2; D call uncertain. The ends were cut back, 6 bases at V and 4 bases at J, with 3 bases in the middle. CDR3 length: 10 amino acids. Germline lookup yields CDR1 WSHSY and CDR2 SAAADI. CDR3 DNA sequence: TGCGCCAGCAGGGGCACTGAAGCTTTCTTT. This codes for CASRGTEAFF.

The chain joins TRBV18 to TRBJ1-1; TRBD1 aligns across 7 bases. This CDR3 is built from 17 residues. The trim removed 2 bases at V and 1 base at J, leaving 10 bases unmatched. CDR1 is KGHSH and CDR2 is LQKENI in the germline V gene. This CDR3 reads CASSPMTGLFPNTEAFF. The CDR3, as DNA: TGTGCCAGCTCACCAATGACAGGGCTTTTTCCGAACACTGAAGCTTTCTTT. The full variable domain, completed using reference TRBV18 and TRBJ1-1, is NAGVMQNPRHLVRRRGQEARLRCSPMKGHSHVYWYRQLPEEGLKFMVYLQKENIIDESGMPKERFSAEFPKEGPSILRIQQVVRGDSAAYFCASSPMTGLFPNTEAFFGQGTRLTVV.

This chain connects TRBV20-1 to TRBJ2-5; D unresolved. V was shortened by 5 bases and J by 7 bases, with 11 bases between the two germline ends. Germline CDR1 and CDR2: DFQATT and SNEGSKA (reference sequence). The CDR3 sequence is 11 residues long. The chain's CDR3 is CSAFGRGTQYF. The CDR3 region has the DNA TGCAGTGCTTTCGGGCGCGGGACCCAGTACTTC.

This clonotype has more than one count but fewer than ten. This chain joins TRBV6-5 and TRBJ1-2; weak D call: TRBD1 (5 bases). This CDR3 is 13 amino acids long. The V gene's germline CDR1 is MNHEY and CDR2 SVGAGI. With 0 bases removed from V and 6 bases from J, the gap between germline ends came to 8 bases. The CDR3 is CASSYSGGDGYTF. The CDR3 DNA reads as TGTGCCAGCAGTTACTCGGGGGGGGATGGCTACACCTTC.

In its sample, this clonotype ranks as medium-sized (0.01 to 0.1%). The rearrangement links TRBV6-5 to TRBJ2-1; 11 nucleotides agree with TRBD1. The V gene's germline CDR1 is MNHEY and CDR2 SVGAGI. The trim removed 6 bases at V and 5 bases at J, leaving 9 bases unmatched. This CDR3 is built from 16 residues. The CDR3 region has the DNA TGTGCCAGCAGGCGGTTTGGGACAGGGGGAAACAATGAGCAGTTCTTC. It yields the protein CASRRFGTGGNNEQFF.

This sequence joins TRBV6-1 and TRBJ2-2, with D maybe TRBD2 (6 bases). Trimming cost V 1 base and J 6 bases, with 15 bases left between them. Germline loops: CDR1 MNHNS, CDR2 SASEGT. The CDR3 runs to 16 residues. The CDR3 region is CASSEVGGLYSGELFF. The CDR3 DNA is TGTGCCAGCAGTGAAGTGGGGGGACTTTATTCCGGGGAGCTGTTTTTT.

This clonotype was counted between two and nine times. This chain links TRBV29-1 with TRBJ2-1; 10 bases are shared with TRBD1. The V gene's germline CDR1 is SQVTM and CDR2 ANQGSEA. The CDR3 extends over 18 amino acids. V shed 2 bases, J shed 5 bases, and the junction held 15 bases outside the gene matches. The chain's CDR3 is CSVELTGGASSYNNEQFF. In DNA, the CDR3 is TGCAGCGTTGAATTGACAGGGGGCGCGAGTTCCTATAACAATGAGCAGTTCTTC.

In its sample, this clonotype was seen a few times. The V call is TRBV7-9, the J call TRBJ2-3, with 12 bases aligning to TRBD1. The CDR3 is made up of 16 amino acids. CDR1 and CDR2 from the germline V gene are SEHNR and FQNEAQ (reference sequence). After removal of 4 bases from V and 4 bases from J, the junction contained 6 bases not matched to a gene. This chain's CDR3 is CASSSTGQGASDTQYF. The CDR3 nucleotides read TGTGCCAGCAGCTCGACGGGACAGGGGGCCTCAGATACGCAGTATTTT.

This clonotype was counted between two and nine times. The J gene is TRBJ2-3, the V gene TRBV7-9; D tentatively fits TRBD1 or TRBD2 (5 bases each). Germline loops: CDR1 SEHNR, CDR2 FQNEAQ (reference sequence). V was clipped by 5 bases and J by 6 bases, with 21 bases between them. The CDR3 has 16 amino acids. The CDR3 region is CASSRLRGPERDTQYF. In nucleotides, the CDR3 is TGTGCCAGCAGCCGGCTTCGGGGCCCGGAGAGGGATACGCAGTATTTT.

The chain recombines TRBV27 with TRBJ1-6; D is ambiguous. Germline V CDR1 and CDR2: MNHEY, SMNVEV (reference sequence). This CDR3 spans 12 amino acids. V lost 5 bases to trimming and J lost 7 bases, with 6 bases between them. The CDR3 region is CASSLPNSPLHF. DNA of the CDR3: TGTGCCAGCAGTCTCCCCAATTCACCCCTCCACTTT.

V is TRBV7-6 and J is TRBJ2-7, with TRBD2 identical over 9 bases. The V and J ends lost 7 bases and 3 bases, in that order; junction bases with no gene match: 10. This CDR3 is 15 amino acids long. CDR1 SGHVS and CDR2 FNYEAQ come from the germline V gene. The CDR3 DNA follows: TGTGCCAGCACCGTTCAGAGCGGGAGGCACTACGAGCAGTACTTC. Its translation: CASTVQSGRHYEQYF. The full variable domain, its missing parts supplied by reference TRBV7-6 and TRBJ2-7, is GAGVSQSPRYKVTKRGQDVALRCDPISGHVSLYWYRQALGQGPEFLTYFNYEAQQDKSGLPNDRFSAERPEGSISTLTIQRTEQRDSAMYRCASTVQSGRHYEQYFGPGTRLTVT.

The chain has TRBV6-1 and TRBJ2-6; D unclear. Germline assignment: CDR1 MNHNS and CDR2 SASEGT. V was cut by 6 bases and J by 3 bases, with 9 bases left in between. This CDR3 region has 14 residues. The CDR3, as DNA: TGTGCCAGCAGGACAAGCTATGGGGCCAACGTCCTGACTTTC. This encodes CASRTSYGANVLTF.